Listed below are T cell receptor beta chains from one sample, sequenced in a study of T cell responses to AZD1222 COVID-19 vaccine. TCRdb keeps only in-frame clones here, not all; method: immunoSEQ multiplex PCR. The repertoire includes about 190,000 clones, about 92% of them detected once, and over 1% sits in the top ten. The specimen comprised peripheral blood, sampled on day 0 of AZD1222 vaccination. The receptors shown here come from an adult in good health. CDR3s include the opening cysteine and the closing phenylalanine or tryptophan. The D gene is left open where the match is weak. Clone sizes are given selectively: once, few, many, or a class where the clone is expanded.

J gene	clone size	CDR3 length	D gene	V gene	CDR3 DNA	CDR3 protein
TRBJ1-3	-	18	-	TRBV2	TGTGCCAGCAGTGAAGTCGAGCTCGGCGACTCCTCTGGAAACACCATATATTTT	CASSEVELGDSSGNTIYF
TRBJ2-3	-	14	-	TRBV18	TGTGCCAGCTCACAGGGGTCCCTTCAGGATACGCAGTATTTT	CASSQGSLQDTQYF
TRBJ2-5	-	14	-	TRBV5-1	TGCGCCAGCAGCTTGGAGGCAGGGCGGGAGACCCAGTACTTC	CASSLEAGRETQYF
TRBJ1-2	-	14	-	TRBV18	TGTGCCAGCAGTATATCCGGGGCCGGATATGGCTACACCTTC	CASSISGAGYGYTF
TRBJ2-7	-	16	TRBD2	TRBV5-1	TGCGCCAGCAGCACCGGACTAGCGGGGGGTTCCTACGAGCAGTACTTC	CASSTGLAGGSYEQYF
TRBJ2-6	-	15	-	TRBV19	TGTGCCAGTAGTAGCGACAGCTCTGGGGCCAACGTCCTGACTTTC	CASSSDSSGANVLTF
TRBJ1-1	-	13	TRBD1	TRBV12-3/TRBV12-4	TGTGCCAGCAGCCTATATCAGGGGGCTGAAGCTTTCTTT	CASSLYQGAEAFF
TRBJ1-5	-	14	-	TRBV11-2	TGTGCCAGCAGCTATCAGGGGAACCGTCAGCCCCAGCATTTT	CASSYQGNRQPQHF
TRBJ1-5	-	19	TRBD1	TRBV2	TGTGCCAGCAGTGAAACGTACTGGACAGGGGGAGGTAGCAATCAGCCCCAGCATTTT	CASSETYWTGGGSNQPQHF
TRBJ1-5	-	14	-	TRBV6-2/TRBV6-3	TGTGCCAGCAGCTCCGGGACGGTCAATCAGCCCCAGCATTTT	CASSSGTVNQPQHF
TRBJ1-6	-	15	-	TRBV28	TGTGCCAGCAGTTTAAAGGGGTGGTATAATTCACCCCTCCACTTT	CASSLKGWYNSPLHF
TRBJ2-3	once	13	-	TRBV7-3	TGTGCCAGCAGCTATGGGGGGGCGAATACGCAGTATTTT	CASSYGGANTQYF
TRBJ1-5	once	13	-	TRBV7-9	TGTGCCAGCAGCCGAGACCCAGATCAGCCCCAGCATTTT	CASSRDPDQPQHF
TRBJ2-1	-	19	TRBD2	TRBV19	TGTGCCAGTAGTATACTTGCTGGGACTAGCGGGAGCTCCTACAATGAGCAGTTCTTC	CASSILAGTSGSSYNEQFF
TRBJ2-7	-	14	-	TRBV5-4	TGTGCCAGCAGCTTGGCCATCCCTCCCTACGAGCAGTACTTC	CASSLAIPPYEQYF
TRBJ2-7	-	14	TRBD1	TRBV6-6	TGTGCCAGCAGTTACTCGGGACAGGGCTACGAGCAGTACTTC	CASSYSGQGYEQYF
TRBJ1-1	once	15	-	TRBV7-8	TGTGCCAGCAGACCCTCCGGCGACCGTAACACTGAAGCTTTCTTT	CASRPSGDRNTEAFF
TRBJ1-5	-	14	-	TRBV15	TGTGCCACCAGCAGAGATGCAGGGGATCAGCCCCAGCATTTT	CATSRDAGDQPQHF
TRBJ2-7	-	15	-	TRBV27	TGTGCCAGCAGTTTCTTGCAGGGGAGGAACTACGAGCAGTACTTC	CASSFLQGRNYEQYF
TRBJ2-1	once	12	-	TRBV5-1	TGCGCCAGCAGCCCCCTTAACAATGAGCAGTTCTTC	CASSPLNNEQFF
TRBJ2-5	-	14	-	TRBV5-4	TGTGCCAGCAGCTTGCTGCTAGTCCAAGAGACCCAGTACTTC	CASSLLLVQETQYF
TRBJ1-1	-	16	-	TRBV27	TGTGCCAGCAGTCCCCCCCCGGAGAGGGTAGGCACTGAAGCTTTCTTT	CASSPPPERVGTEAFF
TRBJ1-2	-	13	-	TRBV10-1	TGCGCCAGCAGCGCGGGACGGGACTATGGCTACACCTTC	CASSAGRDYGYTF
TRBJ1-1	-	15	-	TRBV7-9	TGTGCCAGCAGGGGGAGGAACCTATTGGACACTGAAGCTTTCTTT	CASRGRNLLDTEAFF
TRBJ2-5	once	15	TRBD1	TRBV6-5	TGTGCCAGCAGTTCCGGGGGACAGGGCCAAGAGACCCAGTACTTC	CASSSGGQGQETQYF
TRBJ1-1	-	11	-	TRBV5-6	TGTGCCAGCAGCTTGGGCACTGAAGCTTTCTTT	CASSLGTEAFF
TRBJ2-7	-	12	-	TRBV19	TGTGCCATCCCACCCAGGGGACACGAGCAGTACTTC	CAIPPRGHEQYF
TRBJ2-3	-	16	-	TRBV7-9	TGTGCCAGCAGCTTAGCCTATCCCCCTAGCACAGATACGCAGTATTTT	CASSLAYPPSTDTQYF
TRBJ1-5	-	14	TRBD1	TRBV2	TGTGCCAGCGGACAGGGAGGAAGCAATCAGCCCCAGCATTTT	CASGQGGSNQPQHF
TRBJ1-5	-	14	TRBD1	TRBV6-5	TGTGCCAGCAGTCCGACAGGGAGCAATCAGCCCCAGCATTTT	CASSPTGSNQPQHF
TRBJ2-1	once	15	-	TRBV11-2	TGTGCCAGCAGCCCTGGACAGTACTACTACAATGAGCAGTTCTTC	CASSPGQYYYNEQFF
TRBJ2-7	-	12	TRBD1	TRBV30	TGTGCCTGGGGAGGGACAGGCTACGAGCAGTACTTC	CAWGGTGYEQYF
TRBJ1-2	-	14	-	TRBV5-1	TGCGCCAGCAGCCTGGAGGGGGGTAACTATGGCTACACCTTC	CASSLEGGNYGYTF
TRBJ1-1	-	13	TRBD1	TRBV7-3	TGTGCCAGCAGCATTACCACAGGGGGGGAAGCTTTCTTT	CASSITTGGEAFF
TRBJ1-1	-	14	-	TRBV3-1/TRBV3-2	TGTGCCAGCAGCCAAGAAACAGGGAGGACTGAAGCTTTCTTT	CASSQETGRTEAFF
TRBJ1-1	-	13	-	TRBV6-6	TGTGCCAGCAGTTACGGGCAAGGTACTGAAGCTTTCTTT	CASSYGQGTEAFF
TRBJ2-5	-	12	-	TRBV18	TGTGCCAGCTCCCAGACCCGGGAGACCCAGTACTTC	CASSQTRETQYF
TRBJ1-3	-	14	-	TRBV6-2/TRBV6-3	TGTGCCAGCAGTTACGGCCAATCTGGAAACACCATATATTTT	CASSYGQSGNTIYF
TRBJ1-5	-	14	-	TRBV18	TGTGCCAGCTCACCAGGGGGTTCCAATCAGCCCCAGCATTTT	CASSPGGSNQPQHF
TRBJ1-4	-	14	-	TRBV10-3	TGTGCCATCGCAGGGGAAGCAACTAATGAAAAACTGTTTTTT	CAIAGEATNEKLFF
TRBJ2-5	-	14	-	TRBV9	TGTGCCAGCAGCCCCGGCGGCAGCCAAGAGACCCAGTACTTC	CASSPGGSQETQYF
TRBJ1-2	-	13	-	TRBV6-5	TGTGCCAGCAGCGGCGGAGCTAACTATGGCTACACCTTC	CASSGGANYGYTF
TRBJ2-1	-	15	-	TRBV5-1	TGCGCCAGCAGCTCGGGCGGCGGGCTGTACAATGAGCAGTTCTTC	CASSSGGGLYNEQFF
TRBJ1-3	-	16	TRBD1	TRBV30	TGTGCCTGGAGTACCGAGACAGGGCGATACGGAAACACCATATATTTT	CAWSTETGRYGNTIYF
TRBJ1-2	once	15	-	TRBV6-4	TGTGCCAGCAGTGAATCCAGGGCCAGAACAAATGGCTACACCTTC	CASSESRARTNGYTF
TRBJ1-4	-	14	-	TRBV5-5	TGTGCCAGCAGCAGTCTACAGGAAAATGAAAAACTGTTTTTT	CASSSLQENEKLFF
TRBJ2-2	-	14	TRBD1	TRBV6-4	TGTGCCAGCAGTGTACAGGGGGGAGCCGGGGAGCTGTTTTTT	CASSVQGGAGELFF
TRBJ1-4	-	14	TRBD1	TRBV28	TGTGCCAGCAGTGAGGGACAGGGCAGGGAAAAACTGTTTTTT	CASSEGQGREKLFF
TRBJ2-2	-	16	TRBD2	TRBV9	TGTGCCAGCAGCGTACTAGCGGGGGCCATCACCGGGGAGCTGTTTTTT	CASSVLAGAITGELFF
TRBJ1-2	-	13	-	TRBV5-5	TGTGCCAGCAGCTTGCCGGGACGAGGGGGCTACACCTTC	CASSLPGRGGYTF
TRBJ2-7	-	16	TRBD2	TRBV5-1	TGCGCCAGCAGCGTGGAGGGGCCTAGCGGGGCCTACGAGCAGTACTTC	CASSVEGPSGAYEQYF
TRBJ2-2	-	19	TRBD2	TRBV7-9	TGTGCCAGCAGCCCCCCCCTACTAGCGGTGATCGCGAACACCGGGGAGCTGTTTTTT	CASSPPLLAVIANTGELFF
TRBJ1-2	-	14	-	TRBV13	TGTGCCAGCAGCCCACCCGGGGACCTCTATGGCTACACCTTC	CASSPPGDLYGYTF
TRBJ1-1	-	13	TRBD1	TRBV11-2	TGTGCCAGCAGCTTGGACAGGGTCACTGAAGCTTTCTTT	CASSLDRVTEAFF
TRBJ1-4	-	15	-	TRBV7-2	TGTGCCAGCAGCCCGACGGAGGGGCTGAGTGAAAAACTGTTTTTT	CASSPTEGLSEKLFF
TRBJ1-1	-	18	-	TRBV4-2	TGTGCCAGCAGCCAACAATCGCGCGGGGGAGGGTGGAACACTGAAGCTTTCTTT	CASSQQSRGGGWNTEAFF
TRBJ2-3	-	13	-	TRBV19	TGTGCCAGTAGTGGCGGCCGCACAGATACGCAGTATTTT	CASSGGRTDTQYF
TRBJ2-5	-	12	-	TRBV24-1	TGTGCCACCAGTTCTGCGCAAGGGGCCCAGTACTTC	CATSSAQGAQYF
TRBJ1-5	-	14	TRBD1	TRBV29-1	TGCAGCGTTCTAACCGGGACAGGGGGACAGCCCCAGCATTTT	CSVLTGTGGQPQHF
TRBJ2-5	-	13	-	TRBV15	TGTGCCACCAGTAGATCCGGGGTAGAGACCCAGTACTTC	CATSRSGVETQYF